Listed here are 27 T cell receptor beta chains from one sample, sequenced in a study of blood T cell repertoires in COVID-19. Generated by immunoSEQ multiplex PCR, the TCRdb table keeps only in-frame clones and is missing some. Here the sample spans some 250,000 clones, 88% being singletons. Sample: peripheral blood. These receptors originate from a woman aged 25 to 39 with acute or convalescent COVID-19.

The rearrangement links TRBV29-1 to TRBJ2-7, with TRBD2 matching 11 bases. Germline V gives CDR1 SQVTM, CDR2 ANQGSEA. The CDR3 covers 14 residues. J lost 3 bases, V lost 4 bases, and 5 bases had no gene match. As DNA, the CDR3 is TGCAGCGTTGTGGGGCTAGCGGGAGGCTACGAGCAGTACTTC. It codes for CSVVGLAGGYEQYF.

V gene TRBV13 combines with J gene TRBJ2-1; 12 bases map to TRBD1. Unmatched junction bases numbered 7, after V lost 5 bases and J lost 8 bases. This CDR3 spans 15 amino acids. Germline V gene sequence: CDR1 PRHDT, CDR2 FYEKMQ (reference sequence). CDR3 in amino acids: CASSQPGQGAHEQFF. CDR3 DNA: TGTGCCAGCAGCCAACCGGGACAGGGGGCCCATGAGCAGTTCTTC.

CDR3 nucleotides: TGTGCCAGTAGTATCCACAGGGGAGACTATGGCTACACCTTC. Translating it yields CASSIHRGDYGYTF. V gene TRBV19 combines with J gene TRBJ1-2; 7 nucleotides match TRBD1. CDR3 size: 14 residues. Germline lookup yields CDR1 LNHDA and CDR2 SQIVND (reference sequence). With 3 bases clipped from V and 3 bases from J, the junction kept 4 bases outside the gene matches.

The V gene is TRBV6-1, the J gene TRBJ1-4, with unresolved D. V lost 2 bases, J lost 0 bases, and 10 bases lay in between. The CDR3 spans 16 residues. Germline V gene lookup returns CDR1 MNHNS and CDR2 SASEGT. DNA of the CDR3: TGTGCCAGCAGTGAAAATCCCGGTGCAACTAATGAAAAACTGTTTTTT. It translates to CASSENPGATNEKLFF.

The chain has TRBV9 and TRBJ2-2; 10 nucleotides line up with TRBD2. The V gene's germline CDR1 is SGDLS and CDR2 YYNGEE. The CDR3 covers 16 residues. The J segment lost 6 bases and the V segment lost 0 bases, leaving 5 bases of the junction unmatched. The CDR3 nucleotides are TGTGCCAGCAGCGTAGCGGGAAGCGGGAGGGCCGGGGAGCTGTTTTTT. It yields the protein CASSVAGSGRAGELFF.

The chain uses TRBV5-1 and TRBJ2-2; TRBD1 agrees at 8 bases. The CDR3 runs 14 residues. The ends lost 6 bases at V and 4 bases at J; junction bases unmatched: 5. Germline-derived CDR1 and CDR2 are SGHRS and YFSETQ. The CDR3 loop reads CASNGQGSTGELFF. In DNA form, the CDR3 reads TGCGCCAGCAACGGACAGGGTTCCACCGGGGAGCTGTTTTTT.

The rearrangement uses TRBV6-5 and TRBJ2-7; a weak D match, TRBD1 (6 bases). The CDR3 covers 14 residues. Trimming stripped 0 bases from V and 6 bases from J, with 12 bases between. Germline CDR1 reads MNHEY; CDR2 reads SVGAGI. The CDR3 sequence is CASSYSRGSAEQYF. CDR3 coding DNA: TGTGCCAGCAGTTACTCTAGGGGGAGCGCCGAGCAGTACTTC.

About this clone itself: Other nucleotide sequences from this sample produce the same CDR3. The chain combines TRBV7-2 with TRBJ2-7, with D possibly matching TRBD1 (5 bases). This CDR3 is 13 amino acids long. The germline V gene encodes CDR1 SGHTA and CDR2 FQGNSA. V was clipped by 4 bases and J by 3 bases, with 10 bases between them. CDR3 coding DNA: TGTGCCAGCAGCTCCCAAACAGGCTACGAGCAGTACTTC. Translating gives CASSSQTGYEQYF.

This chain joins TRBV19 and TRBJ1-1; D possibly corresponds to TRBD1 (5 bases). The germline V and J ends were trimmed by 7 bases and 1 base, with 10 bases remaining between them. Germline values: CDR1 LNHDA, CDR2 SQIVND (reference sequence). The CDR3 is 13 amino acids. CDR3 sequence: CASTLQGNTEAFF. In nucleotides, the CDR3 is TGTGCCAGTACCTTGCAGGGGAACACTGAAGCTTTCTTT.

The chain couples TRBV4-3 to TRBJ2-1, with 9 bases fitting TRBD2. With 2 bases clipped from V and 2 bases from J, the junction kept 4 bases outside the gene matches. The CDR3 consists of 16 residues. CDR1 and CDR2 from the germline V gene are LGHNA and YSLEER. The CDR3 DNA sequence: TGCGCCAGCAGCCAACGGTCTAGCGGGACCTACAATGAGCAGTTCTTC. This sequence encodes CASSQRSSGTYNEQFF.

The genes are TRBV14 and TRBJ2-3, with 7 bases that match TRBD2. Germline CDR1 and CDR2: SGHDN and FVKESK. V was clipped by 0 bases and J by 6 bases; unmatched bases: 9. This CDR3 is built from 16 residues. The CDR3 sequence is CASSQDRRTSFDTQYF. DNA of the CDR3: TGTGCCAGCAGCCAAGATCGACGGACTAGTTTCGATACGCAGTATTTT.

This CDR3 reads CASSTGDTAYEQYF. In DNA form, the CDR3 reads TGTGCCAGCAGCACAGGGGACACGGCCTACGAGCAGTACTTC. This chain joins TRBV6-5 and TRBJ2-7, with 7 bases fitting TRBD1. Per germline, CDR1 MNHEY and CDR2 SVGAGI. V dropped 6 bases and J dropped 2; count of bases not matched to a gene: 7. The length of the CDR3 is 14 residues.

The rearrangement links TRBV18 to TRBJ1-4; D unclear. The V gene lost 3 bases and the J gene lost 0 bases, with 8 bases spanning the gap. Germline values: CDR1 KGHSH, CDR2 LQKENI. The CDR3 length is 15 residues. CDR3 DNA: TGTGCCAGCTCACCGTCCGGAGCAACTAATGAAAAACTGTTTTTT. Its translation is CASSPSGATNEKLFF. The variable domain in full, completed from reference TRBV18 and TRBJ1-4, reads NAGVMQNPRHLVRRRGQEARLRCSPMKGHSHVYWYRQLPEEGLKFMVYLQKENIIDESGMPKERFSAEFPKEGPSILRIQQVVRGDSAAYFCASSPSGATNEKLFFGSGTQLSVL.

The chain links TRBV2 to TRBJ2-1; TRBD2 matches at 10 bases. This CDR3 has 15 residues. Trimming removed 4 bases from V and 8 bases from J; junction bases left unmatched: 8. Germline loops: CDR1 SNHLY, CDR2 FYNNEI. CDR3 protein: CASSGGASGSYEQFF. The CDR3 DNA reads TGTGCCAGCAGTGGCGGGGCTAGCGGGAGCTATGAGCAGTTCTTC.

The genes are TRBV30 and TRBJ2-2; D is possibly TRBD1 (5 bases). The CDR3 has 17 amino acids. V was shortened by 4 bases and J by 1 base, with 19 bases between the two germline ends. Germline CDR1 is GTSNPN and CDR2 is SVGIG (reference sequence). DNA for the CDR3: TGTGCCTGGACCCATATAAGAAAGGGGCGGAACACCGGGGAGCTGTTTTTT. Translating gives CAWTHIRKGRNTGELFF.

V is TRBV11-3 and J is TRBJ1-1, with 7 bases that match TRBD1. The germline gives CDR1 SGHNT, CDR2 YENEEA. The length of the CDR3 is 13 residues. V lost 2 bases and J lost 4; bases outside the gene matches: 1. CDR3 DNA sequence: TGTGCCAGCAGCTTACCAGGGGGCACTGAAGCTTTCTTT. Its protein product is CASSLPGGTEAFF.

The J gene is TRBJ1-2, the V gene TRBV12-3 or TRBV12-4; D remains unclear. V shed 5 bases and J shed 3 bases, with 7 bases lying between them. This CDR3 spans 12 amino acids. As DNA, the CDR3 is TGTGCCAGCAGTCGACTTGACTATGGCTACACCTTC. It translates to CASSRLDYGYTF.

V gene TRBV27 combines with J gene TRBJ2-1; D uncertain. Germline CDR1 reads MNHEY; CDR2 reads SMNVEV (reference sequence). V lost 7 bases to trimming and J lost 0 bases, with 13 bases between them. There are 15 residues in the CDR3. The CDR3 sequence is CASIQAPSSYNEQFF. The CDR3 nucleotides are TGTGCCAGCATCCAAGCGCCGAGCTCCTACAATGAGCAGTTCTTC.

The CDR3 reads CASSLFQGNEKLFF. The CDR3, as DNA: TGTGCCAGCAGTTTGTTTCAGGGCAATGAAAAACTGTTTTTT. The rearrangement links TRBV28 to TRBJ1-4, with D perhaps TRBD1 (5 bases). The CDR3 totals 14 residues. Germline V gives CDR1 MDHEN, CDR2 SYDVKM. V dropped 3 bases and J dropped 5 bases, with 10 bases sitting between them.

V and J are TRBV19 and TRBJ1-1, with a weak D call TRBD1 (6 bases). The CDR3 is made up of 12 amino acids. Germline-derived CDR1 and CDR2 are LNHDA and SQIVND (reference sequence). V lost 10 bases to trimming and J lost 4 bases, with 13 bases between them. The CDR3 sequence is CATGGSGTEAFF. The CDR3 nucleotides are TGTGCCACGGGGGGCTCGGGCACTGAAGCTTTCTTT.

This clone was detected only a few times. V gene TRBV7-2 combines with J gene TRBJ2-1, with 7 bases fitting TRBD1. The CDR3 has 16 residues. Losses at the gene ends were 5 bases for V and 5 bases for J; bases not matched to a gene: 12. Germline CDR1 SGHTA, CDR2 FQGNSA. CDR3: CASSPWDRNYDNEQFF. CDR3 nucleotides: TGTGCCAGCAGCCCCTGGGACAGAAACTACGACAATGAGCAGTTCTTC.

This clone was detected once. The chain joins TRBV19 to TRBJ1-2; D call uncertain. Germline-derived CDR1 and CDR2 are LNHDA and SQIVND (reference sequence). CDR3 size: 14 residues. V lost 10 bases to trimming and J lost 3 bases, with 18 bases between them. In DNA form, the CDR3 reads TGTGCCACCCTTGGCCTAGGCTCTTACTATGGCTACACCTTC. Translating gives CATLGLGSYYGYTF. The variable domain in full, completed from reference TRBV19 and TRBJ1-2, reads DGGITQSPKYLFRKEGQNVTLSCEQNLNHDAMYWYRQDPGQGLRLIYYSQIVNDFQKGDIAEGYSVSREKKESFPLTVTSAQKNPTAFYLCATLGLGSYYGYTFGSGTRLTVV.

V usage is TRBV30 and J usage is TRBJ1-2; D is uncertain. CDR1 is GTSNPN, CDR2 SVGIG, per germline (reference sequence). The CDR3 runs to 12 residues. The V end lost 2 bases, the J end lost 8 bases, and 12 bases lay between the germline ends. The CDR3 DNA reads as TGTGCCTGGAGTCCCAGGCGACGGGGCTACACCTTC. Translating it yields CAWSPRRRGYTF.

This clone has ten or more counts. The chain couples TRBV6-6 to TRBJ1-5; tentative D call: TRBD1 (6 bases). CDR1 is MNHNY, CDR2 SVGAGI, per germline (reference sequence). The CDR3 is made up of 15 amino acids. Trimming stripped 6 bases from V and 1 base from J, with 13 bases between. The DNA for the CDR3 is TGTGCCAGCAGCCCCGACAGGAGGAGCAATCAGCCCCAGCATTTT. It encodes CASSPDRRSNQPQHF.

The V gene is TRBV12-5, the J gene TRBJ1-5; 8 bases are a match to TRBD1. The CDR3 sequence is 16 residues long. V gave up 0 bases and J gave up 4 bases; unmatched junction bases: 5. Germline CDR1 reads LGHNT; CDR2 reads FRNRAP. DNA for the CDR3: TGTGCTAGTGGTTTGGTACCGGGACAGGATAATCAGCCCCAGCATTTT. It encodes CASGLVPGQDNQPQHF. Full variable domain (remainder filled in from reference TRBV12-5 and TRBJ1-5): DARVTQTPRHKVTEMGQEVTMRCQPILGHNTVFWYRQTMMQGLELLAYFRNRAPLDDSGMPKDRFSAEMPDATLATLKIQPSEPRDSAVYFCASGLVPGQDNQPQHFGDGTRLSIL.

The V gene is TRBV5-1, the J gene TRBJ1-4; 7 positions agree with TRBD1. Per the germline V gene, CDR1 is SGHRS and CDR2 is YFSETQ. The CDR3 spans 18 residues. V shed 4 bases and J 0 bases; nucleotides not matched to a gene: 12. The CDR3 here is CASSTRQGELSTNEKLFF. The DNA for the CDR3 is TGCGCCAGCAGCACCCGACAGGGCGAACTATCAACTAATGAAAAACTGTTTTTT.

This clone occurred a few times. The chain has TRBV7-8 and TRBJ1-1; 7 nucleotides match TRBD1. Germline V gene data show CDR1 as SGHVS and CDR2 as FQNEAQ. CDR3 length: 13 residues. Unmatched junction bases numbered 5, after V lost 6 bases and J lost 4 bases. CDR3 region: CASRGTGATEAFF. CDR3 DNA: TGTGCCAGCAGGGGCACAGGGGCCACTGAAGCTTTCTTT. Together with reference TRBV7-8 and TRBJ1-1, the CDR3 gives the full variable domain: GAGVSQSPRYKVAKRGQDVALRCDPISGHVSLFWYQQALGQGPEFLTYFQNEAQLDKSGLPSDRFFAERPEGSVSTLKIQRTQQEDSAVYLCASRGTGATEAFFGQGTRLTVV.